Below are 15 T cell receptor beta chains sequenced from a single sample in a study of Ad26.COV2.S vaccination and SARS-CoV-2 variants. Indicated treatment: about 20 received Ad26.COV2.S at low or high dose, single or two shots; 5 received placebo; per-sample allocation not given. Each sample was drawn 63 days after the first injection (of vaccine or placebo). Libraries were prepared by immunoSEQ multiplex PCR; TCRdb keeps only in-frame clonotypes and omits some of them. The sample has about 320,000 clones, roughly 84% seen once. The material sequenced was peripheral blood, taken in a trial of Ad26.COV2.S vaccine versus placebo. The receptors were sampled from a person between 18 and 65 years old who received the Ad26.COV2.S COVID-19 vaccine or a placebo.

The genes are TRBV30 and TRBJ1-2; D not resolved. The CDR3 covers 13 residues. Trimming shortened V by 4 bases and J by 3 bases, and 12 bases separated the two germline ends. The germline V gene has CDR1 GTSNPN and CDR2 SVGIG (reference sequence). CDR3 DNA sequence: TGTGCCTGGATAGCGTCTGGGGACTATGGCTACACCTTC. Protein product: CAWIASGDYGYTF.

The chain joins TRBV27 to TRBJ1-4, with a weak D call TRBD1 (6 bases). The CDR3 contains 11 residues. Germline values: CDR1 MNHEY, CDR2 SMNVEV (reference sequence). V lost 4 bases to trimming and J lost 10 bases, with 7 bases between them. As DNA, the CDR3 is TGTGCCAGCAGTTCGACAGGAAAACTGTTTTTT. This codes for CASSSTGKLFF. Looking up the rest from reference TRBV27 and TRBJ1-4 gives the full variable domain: EAQVTQNPRYLITVTGKKLTVTCSQNMNHEYMSWYRQDPGLGLRQIYYSMNVEVTDKGDVPEGYKVSRKEKRNFPLILESPSPNQTSLYFCASSSTGKLFFGSGTQLSVL.

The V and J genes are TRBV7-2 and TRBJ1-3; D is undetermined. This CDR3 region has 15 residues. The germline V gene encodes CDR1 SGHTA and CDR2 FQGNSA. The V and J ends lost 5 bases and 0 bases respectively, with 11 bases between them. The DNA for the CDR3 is TGTGCCAGCAGCGCGTTTGGACTCTCTGGAAACACCATATATTTT. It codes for CASSAFGLSGNTIYF.

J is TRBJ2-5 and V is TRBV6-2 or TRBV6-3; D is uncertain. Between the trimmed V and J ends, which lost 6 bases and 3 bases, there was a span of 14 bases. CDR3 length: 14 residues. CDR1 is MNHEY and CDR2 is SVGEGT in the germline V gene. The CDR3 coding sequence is TGTGCCAGCAGCCTCCGCAGGTGGGAAGAGACCCAGTACTTC. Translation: CASSLRRWEETQYF.

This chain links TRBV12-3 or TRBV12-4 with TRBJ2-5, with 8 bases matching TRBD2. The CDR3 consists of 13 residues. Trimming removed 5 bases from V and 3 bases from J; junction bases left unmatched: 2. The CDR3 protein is CASSVLAEETQYF. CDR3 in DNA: TGTGCCAGCAGTGTACTAGCGGAAGAGACCCAGTACTTC.

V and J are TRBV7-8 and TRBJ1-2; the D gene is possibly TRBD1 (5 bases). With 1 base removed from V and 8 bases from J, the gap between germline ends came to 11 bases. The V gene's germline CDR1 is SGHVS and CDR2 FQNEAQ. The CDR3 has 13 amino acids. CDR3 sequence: CASSLGGDPGYTF. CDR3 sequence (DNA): TGTGCCAGCAGCTTAGGGGGGGACCCAGGCTACACCTTC.

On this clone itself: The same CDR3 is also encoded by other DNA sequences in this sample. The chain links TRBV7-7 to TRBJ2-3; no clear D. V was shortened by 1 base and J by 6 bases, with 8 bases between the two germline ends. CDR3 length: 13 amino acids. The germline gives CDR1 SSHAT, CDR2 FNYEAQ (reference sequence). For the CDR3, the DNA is TGTGCCAGCAGCTTAGATCTAGGGGATACGCAGTATTTT. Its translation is CASSLDLGDTQYF.

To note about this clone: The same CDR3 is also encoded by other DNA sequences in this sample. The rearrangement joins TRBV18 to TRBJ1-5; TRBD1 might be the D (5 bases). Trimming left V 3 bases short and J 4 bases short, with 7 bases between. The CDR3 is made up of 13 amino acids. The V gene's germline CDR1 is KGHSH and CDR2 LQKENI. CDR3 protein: CASSPDRNQPQHF. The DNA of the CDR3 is TGTGCCAGCTCACCCGACAGAAATCAGCCCCAGCATTTT.

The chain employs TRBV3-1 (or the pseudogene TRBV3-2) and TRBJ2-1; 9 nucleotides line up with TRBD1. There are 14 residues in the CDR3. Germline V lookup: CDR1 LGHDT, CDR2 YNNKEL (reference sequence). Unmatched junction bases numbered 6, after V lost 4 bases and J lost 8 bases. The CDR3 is CASSLRQGEHEQFF. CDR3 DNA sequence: TGTGCCAGCAGCCTTAGACAGGGGGAACATGAGCAGTTCTTC.

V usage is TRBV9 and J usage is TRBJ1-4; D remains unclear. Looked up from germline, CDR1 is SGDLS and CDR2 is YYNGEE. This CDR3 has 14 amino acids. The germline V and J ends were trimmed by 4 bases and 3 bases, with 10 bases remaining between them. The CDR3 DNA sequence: TGTGCCAGCAGCTCGCGGGCGGCTAATGAAAAACTGTTTTTT. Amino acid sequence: CASSSRAANEKLFF.

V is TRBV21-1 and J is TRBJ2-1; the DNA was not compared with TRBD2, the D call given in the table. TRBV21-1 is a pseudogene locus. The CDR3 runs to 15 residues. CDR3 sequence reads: CASSKRRGYCNEQFF. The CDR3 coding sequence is TGTGCCAGCAGCAAAAGGCGGGGGTACTGCAATGAGCAGTTCTTC.

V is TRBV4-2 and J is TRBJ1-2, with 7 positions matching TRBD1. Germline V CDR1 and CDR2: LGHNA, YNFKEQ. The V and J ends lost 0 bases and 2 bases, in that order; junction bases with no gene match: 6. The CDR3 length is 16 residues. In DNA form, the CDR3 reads TGTGCCAGCAGCCAAGATCGACAGGGATCGAACTATGGCTACACCTTC. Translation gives CASSQDRQGSNYGYTF.

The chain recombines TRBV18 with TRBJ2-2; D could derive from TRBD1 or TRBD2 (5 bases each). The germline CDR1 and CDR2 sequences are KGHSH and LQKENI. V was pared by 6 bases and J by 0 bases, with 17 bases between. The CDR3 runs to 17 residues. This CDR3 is CASSTTGTSTNTGELFF. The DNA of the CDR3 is TGTGCCAGCTCGACGACCGGGACGAGTACGAACACCGGGGAGCTGTTTTTT.

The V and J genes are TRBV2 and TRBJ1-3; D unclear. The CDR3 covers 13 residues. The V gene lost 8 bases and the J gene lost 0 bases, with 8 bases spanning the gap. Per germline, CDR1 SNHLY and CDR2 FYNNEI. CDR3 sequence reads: CASHLGSGNTIYF. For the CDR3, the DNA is TGTGCCAGCCACCTGGGCTCTGGAAACACCATATATTTT.

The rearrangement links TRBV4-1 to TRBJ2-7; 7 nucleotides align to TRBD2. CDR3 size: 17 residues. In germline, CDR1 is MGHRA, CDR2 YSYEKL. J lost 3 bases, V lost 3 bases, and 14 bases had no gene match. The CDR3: CASSHPSRGTFSYEQYF. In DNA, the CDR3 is TGCGCCAGCAGCCATCCTTCGCGGGGGACTTTTAGCTACGAGCAGTACTTC.